The clone carrying this TCR beta chain has a count of ten or more. This entry comes from a study of T-cell memory formation after mild COVID-19. Trimming left V 5 bases short and J 8 bases short, with 18 bases between. Looked up from germline, CDR1 is DFQATT and CDR2 is SNEGSKA (reference sequence). The CDR3 has 13 amino acids. TCRdb re-called the 5' RACE reads with MiXCR, one entry per CDR3 protein. The table includes more than 25,000 distinct CDR3 sequences, 7.4% detected once. This chain joins TRBV20-1 and TRBJ1-2, with TRBD1 as a possible D gene (6 bases). This TCR derives from an adult woman who had mild COVID-19 (a few samples of this study predate the infection). Cell type and time point are not known. Specimen: PBMCs or a T cell subset sorted from them (not recorded which). The DNA of the CDR3 is TGCAGTGCTCTCTTTATGGGGGGGCGCGGCTACACCTTC. This encodes CSALFMGGRGYTF.